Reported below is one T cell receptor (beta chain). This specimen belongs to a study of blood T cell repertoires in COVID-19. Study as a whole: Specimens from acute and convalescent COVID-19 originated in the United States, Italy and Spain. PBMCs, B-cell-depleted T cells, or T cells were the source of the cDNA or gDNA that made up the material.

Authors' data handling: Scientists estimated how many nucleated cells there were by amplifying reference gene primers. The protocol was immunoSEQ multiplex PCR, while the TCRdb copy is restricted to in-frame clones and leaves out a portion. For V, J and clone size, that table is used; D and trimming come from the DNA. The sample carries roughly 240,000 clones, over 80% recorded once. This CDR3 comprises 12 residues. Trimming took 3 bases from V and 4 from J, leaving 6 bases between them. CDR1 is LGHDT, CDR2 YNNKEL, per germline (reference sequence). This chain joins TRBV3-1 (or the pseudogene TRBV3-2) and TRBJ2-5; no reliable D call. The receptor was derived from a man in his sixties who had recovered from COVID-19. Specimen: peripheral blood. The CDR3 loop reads CASSQRGETQYF. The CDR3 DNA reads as TGTGCCAGCAGCCAGAGAGGAGAGACCCAGTACTTC.